Ten or more counts support the clone carrying this TCR beta chain. Its antigen is not known. The data are from a study of regulatory T cells in long-lasting Graves disease. Building of the TCR beta libraries involved iRepertoire HTBI primers and Arm-PCR of CDR3 regions. TCRdb reanalysed the multiplex PCR reads using MiXCR and keeps one entry per CDR3 protein. Of around 320,000 distinct CDR3 sequences in the sample, 16% were seen once. Regarding time point: newly diagnosed GD, antithyroid drugs for less than 3 months. The authors made the TCR library using RNA they extracted from PBMCs. One endocrinology department in Xi'an, China, was where patients came from. Study results and caveats: Persistent disease preferred TRBV28, TRBJ1-2 and TRBJ2-5.

The CDR3 is made up of 14 amino acids. The V end lost 6 bases, the J end lost 2 bases, and 10 bases lay between the germline ends. Germline V gene lookup returns CDR1 SNHLY and CDR2 FYNNEI. This sample was shared with a second study, whose subject was T cells in Graves' hyperthyroidism and ophthalmopathy. That source reports: Recently diagnosed hyperthyroidism of less than 2 months' duration affected patients aged 18 to 65. Clonotypes that were expanded in thyroid above 0.001 mostly appeared in blood too.

This TCR was recovered from a man aged 35-49 years with Graves disease. The sequencing used peripheral blood mononuclear cells (PBMCs), collected at new diagnosis, from a patient treated with antithyroid drugs. V and J are TRBV2 and TRBJ2-2; D unresolved. The DNA of the CDR3 is TGTGCCAGCAGCGCATTACAAAACACCGGGGAGCTGTTTTTT. Its translation: CASSALQNTGELFF.